One sample yielded the 24 T cell receptor beta chains listed below, sequenced in a study of blood T cell repertoires in COVID-19 (dated by TCRdb to about 2020). Library prep was done by the immunoSEQ multiplex PCR assay. TCRdb carries this immuneACCESS record with in-frame sequences only. Its versions omit some clonotypes, under half of them owing to an unresolved V gene in the studies checked, with the rest unexplained. This sample holds 100,000 to 120,000 clones; 82% were observed only once. Approximately 15% of the sample goes to the ten largest clones. Input material: peripheral blood. The receptors derive from a woman aged 60-75 years with acute or convalescent COVID-19.

The rearrangement uses TRBV4-2 and TRBJ1-1; D is undetermined. In germline, CDR1 is LGHNA, CDR2 YNFKEQ. The ends were cut back, 1 base at V and 0 bases at J, with 9 bases in the middle. The CDR3 loop spans 15 amino acids. The CDR3 coding sequence is TGTGCCAGCAGCCAAGTAGCGGCAATGAACACTGAAGCTTTCTTT. Its protein product is CASSQVAAMNTEAFF.

The rearrangement joins TRBV25-1 to TRBJ2-7; 10 bases map to TRBD2. The length of the CDR3 is 14 residues. Per germline, CDR1 MGHDK and CDR2 SYGVNS. After removal of 4 bases from V and 3 bases from J, the junction contained 3 bases not matched to a gene. The DNA of the CDR3 is TGTGCCAGCAGTGCCAGCGGGGGGGTCTACGAGCAGTACTTC. Its translation: CASSASGGVYEQYF.

This chain joins TRBV9 and TRBJ2-7; 7 bases align to TRBD1. Unmatched junction bases numbered 5, after V lost 0 bases and J lost 2 bases. Germline V lookup: CDR1 SGDLS, CDR2 YYNGEE. CDR3 length: 15 residues. This CDR3 is CASSVGGTEAYEQYF. The CDR3 nucleotides read TGTGCCAGCAGCGTAGGTGGGACAGAAGCCTACGAGCAGTACTTC.

The chain couples TRBV19 to TRBJ1-5, with 10 bases aligning to TRBD1. This CDR3 comprises 15 residues. V lost 7 bases and J lost 4; bases outside the gene matches: 7. Per the germline V gene, CDR1 is LNHDA and CDR2 is SQIVND (reference sequence). DNA for the CDR3: TGTGCCAGTACCCCGGGACAGGGGCGGAATCAGCCCCAGCATTTT. This translates into CASTPGQGRNQPQHF.

This clone was picked up one time. The chain combines TRBV5-4 with TRBJ2-2; the match to TRBD2 covers 9 bases. CDR3 size: 14 residues. Per germline, CDR1 SGHNT and CDR2 YYREEE (reference sequence). After removal of 5 bases from V and 7 bases from J, the junction contained 6 bases not matched to a gene. This CDR3 is CASRAGGAGGELFF. CDR3 nucleotide sequence: TGTGCCAGCAGAGCGGGGGGCGCGGGCGGGGAGCTGTTTTTT.

This clone was seen a single time. This rearrangement joins TRBV2 to TRBJ2-2; 7 bases fit TRBD1. The V segment lost 3 bases and the J segment 6 bases; nucleotides outside the gene matches: 7. Germline values: CDR1 SNHLY, CDR2 FYNNEI. The CDR3 is 15 residues long. CDR3 DNA: TGTGCCAGCAGTGAGAGACAGGGAGATTCCGGGGAGCTGTTTTTT. Encoded protein: CASSERQGDSGELFF.

The chain recombines TRBV6-5 with TRBJ1-2; TRBD1 is a possible D gene (5 bases). The CDR3 has 14 residues. V lost 2 bases and J 3 bases, leaving 10 bases between the germline ends. CDR1 is MNHEY, CDR2 SVGAGI, per germline. CDR3 DNA sequence: TGTGCCAGCAGTTACAGGGGACTCGACTATGGCTACACCTTC. Encoded protein: CASSYRGLDYGYTF.

The table lists this clone with a few counts. The J gene is TRBJ2-5, the V gene TRBV14, with D hard to call. The CDR3 loop spans 12 amino acids. The germline V gene encodes CDR1 SGHDN and CDR2 FVKESK. V lost 3 bases to trimming and J lost 4 bases, with 6 bases between them. This chain's CDR3 is CASSHGGETQYF. In DNA form, the CDR3 reads TGTGCCAGCAGCCACGGTGGAGAGACCCAGTACTTC. Based on the CDR3 plus reference TRBV14 and TRBJ2-5, the full variable domain is EAGVTQFPSHSVIEKGQTVTLRCDPISGHDNLYWYRRVMGKEIKFLLHFVKESKQDESGMPNNRFLAERTGGTYSTLKVQPAELEDSGVYFCASSHGGETQYFGPGTRLLVL.

The genes are TRBV27 and TRBJ2-7; 7 nucleotides match TRBD1. CDR3 size: 16 residues. With V trimmed by 2 bases and J by 1 base, 8 bases remained unmatched. Germline V gene lookup returns CDR1 MNHEY and CDR2 SMNVEV (reference sequence). As DNA, the CDR3 is TGTGCCAGCAGTTTAAACCCTGACAGGGTATCCTACGAGCAGTACTTC. Protein: CASSLNPDRVSYEQYF.

The V call is TRBV15, the J call TRBJ1-2, with 8 bases fitting TRBD1. In germline, CDR1 is LNHNV, CDR2 YYDKDF (reference sequence). Losses at the gene ends were 4 bases for V and 0 bases for J; bases not matched to a gene: 1. The CDR3 loop spans 14 amino acids. In DNA, the CDR3 is TGTGCCACCAGCAAGGGACAGGCTAACTATGGCTACACCTTC. This sequence encodes CATSKGQANYGYTF.

The chain recombines TRBV19 with TRBJ2-7; no definite D call. CDR1 and CDR2 (germline): LNHDA, SQIVND (reference sequence). Trimming removed 7 bases from V and 3 bases from J, with 16 bases in between. There are 14 residues in the CDR3. This CDR3 reads CASTPSSASYEQYF. The CDR3 DNA reads as TGTGCCAGTACTCCCTCGAGCGCCAGCTACGAGCAGTACTTC.

The chain employs TRBV24-1 and TRBJ1-2; no clear D. Trimming left V 5 bases short and J 1 base short, with 10 bases between. The CDR3 runs 14 residues. In germline, CDR1 is KGHDR, CDR2 SFDVKD. CDR3 sequence (DNA): TGTGCCACCAGTGGGGCCACAATTAACTATGGCTACACCTTC. It translates to CATSGATINYGYTF.

The chain has TRBV19 and TRBJ2-7, with TRBD2 identical over 7 bases. Losses at the gene ends were 6 bases for V and 7 bases for J; bases not matched to a gene: 12. The CDR3 is made up of 14 amino acids. The V gene's germline CDR1 is LNHDA and CDR2 SQIVND (reference sequence). Here the CDR3 DNA reads TGTGCCAGTAGACCTCGGGGGGACCGCTGGGAGCAGTACTTC. Translation gives CASRPRGDRWEQYF.

The V call is TRBV6-1, the J call TRBJ2-7, with 8 bases matching TRBD2. The CDR3 spans 15 residues. With 1 base clipped from V and 2 bases from J, the junction kept 4 bases outside the gene matches. Per germline, CDR1 MNHNS and CDR2 SASEGT. The CDR3 protein is CASSEGGGNTYEQYF. CDR3 bases: TGTGCCAGCAGTGAAGGCGGGGGGAACACCTACGAGCAGTACTTC.

The V and J genes are TRBV18 and TRBJ1-1; D might be TRBD1 (5 bases). The CDR3 has 15 amino acids. Between the trimmed V and J ends, which lost 4 bases and 0 bases, there was a span of 12 bases. Germline V gene data show CDR1 as KGHSH and CDR2 as LQKENI. CDR3 loop: CASSLRRGMNTEAFF. Here the CDR3 DNA reads TGTGCCAGCTCACTAAGACGGGGGATGAACACTGAAGCTTTCTTT.

The chain links TRBV3-1 (or the pseudogene TRBV3-2) to TRBJ2-7; D unclear. Germline loops: CDR1 LGHDT, CDR2 YNNKEL (reference sequence). V lost 1 base and J 0 bases, leaving 7 bases between the germline ends. The CDR3 has 14 residues. The CDR3 DNA reads TGTGCCAGCAGCCAAGCTATTGCCTCCTACGAGCAGTACTTC. This sequence encodes CASSQAIASYEQYF.

This clone was recorded only once. This chain joins TRBV11-3 and TRBJ2-1; the match to TRBD2 covers 7 bases. The germline V gene has CDR1 SGHNT and CDR2 YENEEA. This CDR3 comprises 15 residues. Losses at the gene ends were 5 bases for V and 5 bases for J; bases not matched to a gene: 9. The CDR3 region is CASSLRSGVNNEQFF. CDR3 bases: TGTGCCAGCAGCCTCCGCAGCGGGGTGAACAATGAGCAGTTCTTC.

The V and J genes are TRBV7-2 and TRBJ1-1; D not certain. Per germline, CDR1 SGHTA and CDR2 FQGNSA. Between the trimmed V and J ends, which lost 2 bases and 3 bases, there was a span of 19 bases. The CDR3 consists of 17 residues. As DNA, the CDR3 is TGTGCCAGCAGCTTATCGGCAGAAAACTATTGGTACACTGAAGCTTTCTTT. The encoded protein is CASSLSAENYWYTEAFF.

The rearrangement uses TRBV5-4 and TRBJ1-3, with D maybe TRBD1 (5 bases). This CDR3 has 15 amino acids. V lost 0 bases to trimming and J lost 0 bases, with 7 bases between them. Germline V lookup: CDR1 SGHNT, CDR2 YYREEE (reference sequence). The CDR3 coding sequence is TGTGCCAGCAGCTTGGAGGACACCTCTGGAAACACCATATATTTT. It translates to CASSLEDTSGNTIYF.

In this sample, this clone turned up once. The genes are TRBV10-3 and TRBJ1-1, with D possibly TRBD1 on 5 matching bases. The CDR3 consists of 14 residues. Germline-derived CDR1 and CDR2 are ENHRY and SYGVKD. The germline V and J ends were trimmed by 5 bases and 10 bases, with 20 bases remaining between them. The CDR3 DNA reads TGTGCCATCAGTCCGGGGTCGGGGGTTAGCGGAGCTTTCTTT. Its protein product is CAISPGSGVSGAFF.

The J gene is TRBJ2-5, the V gene TRBV11-3, with 7 bases that match TRBD2. V shed 1 base and J 2 bases; nucleotides not matched to a gene: 10. Germline values: CDR1 SGHNT, CDR2 YENEEA. The CDR3 contains 17 residues. The chain's CDR3 is CASSLGFERGSQETQYF. The CDR3 region has the DNA TGTGCCAGCAGCTTAGGTTTCGAGCGGGGATCTCAAGAGACCCAGTACTTC.

The V call is TRBV29-1, the J call TRBJ2-3; 7 bases match TRBD1. There are 14 residues in the CDR3. From germline, CDR1 is SQVTM and CDR2 ANQGSEA. The ends lost 7 bases at V and 4 bases at J; junction bases unmatched: 11. CDR3 bases: TGCAGCGCCCAGACAGGGTTGATTGCAGATACGCAGTATTTT. Its translation: CSAQTGLIADTQYF.

The genes are TRBV5-6 and TRBJ2-6, with D possibly matching TRBD2 (6 bases). V dropped 4 bases and J dropped 0 bases, with 14 bases sitting between them. The CDR3 sequence is 17 residues long. Germline lookup yields CDR1 SGHDT and CDR2 YYEEEE. The DNA of the CDR3 is TGTGCCAGCAGCCGGGGGAAGTCGATCTCTGGGGCCAACGTCCTGACTTTC. Translated, it gives CASSRGKSISGANVLTF.

The chain has TRBV4-3 and TRBJ2-3; TRBD2 is a possible D gene (5 bases). There are 14 residues in the CDR3. The V and J ends lost 0 bases and 6 bases respectively, with 10 bases between them. Germline values: CDR1 LGHNA, CDR2 YSLEER. The CDR3 DNA reads as TGCGCCAGCAGCCAAGAGGTAGGCGGGGATACGCAGTATTTT. This translates into CASSQEVGGDTQYF.